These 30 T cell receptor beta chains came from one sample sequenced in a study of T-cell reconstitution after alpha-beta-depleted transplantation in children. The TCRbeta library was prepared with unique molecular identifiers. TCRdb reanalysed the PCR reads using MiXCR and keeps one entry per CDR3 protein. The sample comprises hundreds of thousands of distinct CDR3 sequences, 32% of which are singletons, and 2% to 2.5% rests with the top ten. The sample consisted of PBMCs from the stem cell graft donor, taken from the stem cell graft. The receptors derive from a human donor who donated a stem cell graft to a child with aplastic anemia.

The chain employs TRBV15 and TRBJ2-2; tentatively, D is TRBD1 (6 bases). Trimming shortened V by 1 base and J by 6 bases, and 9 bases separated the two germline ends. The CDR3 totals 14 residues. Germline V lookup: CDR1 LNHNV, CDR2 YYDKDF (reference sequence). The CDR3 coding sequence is TGTGCCACCAGCAGAGGACAGGCTTCCGGGGAGCTGTTTTTT. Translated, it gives CATSRGQASGELFF.

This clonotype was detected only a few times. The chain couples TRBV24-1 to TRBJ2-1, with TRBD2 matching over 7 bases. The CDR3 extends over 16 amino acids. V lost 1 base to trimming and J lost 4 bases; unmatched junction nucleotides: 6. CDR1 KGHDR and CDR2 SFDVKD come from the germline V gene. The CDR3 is CATSDFRAGEYNEQFF. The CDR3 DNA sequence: TGTGCCACCAGTGATTTTAGGGCGGGAGAGTACAATGAGCAGTTCTTC.

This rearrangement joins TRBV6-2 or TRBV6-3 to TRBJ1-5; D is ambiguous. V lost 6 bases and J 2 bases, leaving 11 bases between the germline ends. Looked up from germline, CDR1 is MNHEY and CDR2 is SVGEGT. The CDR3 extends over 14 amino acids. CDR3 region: CASRPEEGNQPQHF. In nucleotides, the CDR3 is TGTGCCAGCAGGCCCGAAGAGGGCAATCAGCCCCAGCATTTT.

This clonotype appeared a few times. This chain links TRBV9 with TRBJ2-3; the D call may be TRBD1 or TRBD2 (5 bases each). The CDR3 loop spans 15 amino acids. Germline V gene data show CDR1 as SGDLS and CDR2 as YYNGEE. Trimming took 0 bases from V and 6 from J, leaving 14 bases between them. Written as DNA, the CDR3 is TGTGCCAGCAGCGTAGAGGGACCACCCCGGGATACGCAGTATTTT. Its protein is CASSVEGPPRDTQYF.

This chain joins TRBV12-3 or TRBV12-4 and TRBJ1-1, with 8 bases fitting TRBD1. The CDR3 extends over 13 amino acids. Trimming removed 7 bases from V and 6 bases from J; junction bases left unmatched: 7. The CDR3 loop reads CASTRTGRSEAFF. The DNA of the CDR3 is TGTGCCAGCACTAGGACAGGGAGGTCTGAAGCTTTCTTT.

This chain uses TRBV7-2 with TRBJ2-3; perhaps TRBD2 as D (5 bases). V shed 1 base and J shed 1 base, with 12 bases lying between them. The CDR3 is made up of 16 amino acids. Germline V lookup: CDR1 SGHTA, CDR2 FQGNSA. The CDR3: CASSLDTGWGTDTQYF. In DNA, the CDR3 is TGTGCCAGCAGCTTAGATACGGGGTGGGGCACAGATACGCAGTATTTT.

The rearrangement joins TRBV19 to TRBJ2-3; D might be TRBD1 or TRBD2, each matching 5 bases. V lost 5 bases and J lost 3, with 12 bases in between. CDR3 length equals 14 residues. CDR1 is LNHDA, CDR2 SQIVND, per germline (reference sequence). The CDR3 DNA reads TGTGCCAGTAGTGCCGGGACGGATACAGATACGCAGTATTTT. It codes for CASSAGTDTDTQYF.

CDR3 DNA: TGCGCCAGCAGCTTGTTCATGGGACAGAGCACAGATACGCAGTATTTT. This sequence encodes CASSLFMGQSTDTQYF. The rearrangement links TRBV5-1 to TRBJ2-3; 7 bases line up with TRBD1. Germline trimming cut 1 base from V and 0 bases from J; bases unmatched to any gene: 5. CDR3 length: 16 amino acids. Germline values: CDR1 SGHRS, CDR2 YFSETQ.

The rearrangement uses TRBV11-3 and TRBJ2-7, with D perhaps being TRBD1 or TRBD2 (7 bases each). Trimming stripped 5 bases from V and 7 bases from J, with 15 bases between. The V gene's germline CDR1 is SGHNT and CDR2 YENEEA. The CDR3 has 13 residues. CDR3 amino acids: CASSPAGGEEQYF. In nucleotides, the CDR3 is TGTGCCAGCAGCCCCGCAGGGGGGGAGGAGCAGTACTTC.

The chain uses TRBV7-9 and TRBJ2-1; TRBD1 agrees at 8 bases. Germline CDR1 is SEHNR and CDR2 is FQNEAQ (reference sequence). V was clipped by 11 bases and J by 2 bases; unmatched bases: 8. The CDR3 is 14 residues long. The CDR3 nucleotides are TGTGCCGTTGACAAGACAGGGGCCTACAATGAGCAGTTCTTC. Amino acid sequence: CAVDKTGAYNEQFF.

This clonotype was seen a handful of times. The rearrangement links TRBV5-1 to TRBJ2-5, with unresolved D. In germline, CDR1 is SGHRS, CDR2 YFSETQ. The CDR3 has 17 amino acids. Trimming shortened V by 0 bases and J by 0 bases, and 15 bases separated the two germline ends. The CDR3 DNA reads TGCGCCAGCAGCTTGGCCGTGTGGATTCGGTACCAAGAGACCCAGTACTTC. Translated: CASSLAVWIRYQETQYF.

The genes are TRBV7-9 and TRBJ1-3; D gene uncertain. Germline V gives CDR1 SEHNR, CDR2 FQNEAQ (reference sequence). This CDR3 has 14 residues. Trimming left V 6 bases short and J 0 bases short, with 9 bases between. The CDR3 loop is CASRAAASGNTIYF. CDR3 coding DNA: TGTGCCAGCAGGGCTGCCGCCTCTGGAAACACCATATATTTT.

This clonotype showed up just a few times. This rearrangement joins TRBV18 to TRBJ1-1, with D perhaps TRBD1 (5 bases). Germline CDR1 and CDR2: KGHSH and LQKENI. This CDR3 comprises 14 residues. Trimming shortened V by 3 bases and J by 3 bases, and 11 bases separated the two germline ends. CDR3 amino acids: CASSPGAFHTEAFF. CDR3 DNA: TGTGCCAGCTCACCTGGGGCTTTCCACACTGAAGCTTTCTTT.

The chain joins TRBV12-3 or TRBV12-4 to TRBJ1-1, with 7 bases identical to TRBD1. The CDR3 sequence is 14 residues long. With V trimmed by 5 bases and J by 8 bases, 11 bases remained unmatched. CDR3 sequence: CASSPDVGQIEAFF. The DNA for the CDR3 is TGTGCCAGCAGTCCTGATGTGGGACAGATAGAAGCTTTCTTT.

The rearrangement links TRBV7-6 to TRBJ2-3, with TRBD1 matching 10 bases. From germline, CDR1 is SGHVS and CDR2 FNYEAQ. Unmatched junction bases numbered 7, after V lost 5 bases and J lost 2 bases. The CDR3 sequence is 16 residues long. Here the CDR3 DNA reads TGTGCCAGCAGCCAAGGGACAGGGGCCTTCACAGATACGCAGTATTTT. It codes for CASSQGTGAFTDTQYF.

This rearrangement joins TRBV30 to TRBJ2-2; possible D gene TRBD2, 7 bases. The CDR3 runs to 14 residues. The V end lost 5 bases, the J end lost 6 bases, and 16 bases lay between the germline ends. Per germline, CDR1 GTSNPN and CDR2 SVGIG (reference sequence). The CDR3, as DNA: TGTGCCTGGTGCTGGGGGGGCGGTTCCGGGGAGCTGTTTTTT. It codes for CAWCWGGGSGELFF.

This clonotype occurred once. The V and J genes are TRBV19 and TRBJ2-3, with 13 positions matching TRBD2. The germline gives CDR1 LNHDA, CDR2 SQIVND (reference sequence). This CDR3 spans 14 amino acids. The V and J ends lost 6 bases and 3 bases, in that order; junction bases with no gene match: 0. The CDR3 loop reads CASRTSGRTDTQYF. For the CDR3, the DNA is TGTGCCAGTAGGACTAGCGGGAGGACAGATACGCAGTATTTT.

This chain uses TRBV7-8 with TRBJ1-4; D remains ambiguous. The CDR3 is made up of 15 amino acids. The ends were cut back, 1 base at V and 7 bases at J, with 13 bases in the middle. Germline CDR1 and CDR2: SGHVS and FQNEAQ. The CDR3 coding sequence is TGTGCCAGCAGCTTAGGGGCCCTGGACGGTGAAAAACTGTTTTTT. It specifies CASSLGALDGEKLFF.

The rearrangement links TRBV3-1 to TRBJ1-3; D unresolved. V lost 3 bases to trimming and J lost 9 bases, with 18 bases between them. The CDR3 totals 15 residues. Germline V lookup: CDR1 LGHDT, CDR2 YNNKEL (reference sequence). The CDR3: CASSQVAGRAATIYF. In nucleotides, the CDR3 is TGTGCCAGCAGCCAGGTTGCGGGCAGAGCCGCCACCATATATTTT.

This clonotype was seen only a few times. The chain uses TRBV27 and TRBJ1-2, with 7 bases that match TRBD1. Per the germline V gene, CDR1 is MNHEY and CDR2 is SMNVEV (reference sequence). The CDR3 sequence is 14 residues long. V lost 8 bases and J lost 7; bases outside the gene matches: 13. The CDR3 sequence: CASRRRQGVFGYTF. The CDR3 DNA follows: TGTGCCAGCCGGAGACGACAGGGAGTTTTTGGCTACACCTTC.

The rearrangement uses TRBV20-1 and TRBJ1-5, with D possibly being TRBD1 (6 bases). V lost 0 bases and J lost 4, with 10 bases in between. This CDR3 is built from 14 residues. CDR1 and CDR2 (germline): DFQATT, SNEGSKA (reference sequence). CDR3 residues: CSARDFQGNQPQHF. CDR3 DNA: TGCAGTGCTAGAGATTTCCAGGGGAATCAGCCCCAGCATTTT.

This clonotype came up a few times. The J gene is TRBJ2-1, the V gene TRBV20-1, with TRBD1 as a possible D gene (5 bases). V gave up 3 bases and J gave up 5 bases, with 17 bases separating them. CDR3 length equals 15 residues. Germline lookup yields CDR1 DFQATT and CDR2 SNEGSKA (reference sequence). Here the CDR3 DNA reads TGCAGTGCTAGCACCGGCCTCAGGGCTCACAATGAGCAGTTCTTC. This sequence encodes CSASTGLRAHNEQFF.

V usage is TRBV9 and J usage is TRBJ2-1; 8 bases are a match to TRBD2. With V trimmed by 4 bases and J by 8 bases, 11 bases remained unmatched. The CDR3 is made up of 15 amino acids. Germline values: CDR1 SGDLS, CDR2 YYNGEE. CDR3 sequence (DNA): TGTGCCAGCAGCCCCCGGGGAGCGGGAGCCCATGAGCAGTTCTTC. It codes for CASSPRGAGAHEQFF. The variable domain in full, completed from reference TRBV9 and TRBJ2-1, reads DSGVTQTPKHLITATGQRVTLRCSPRSGDLSVYWYQQSLDQGLQFLIQYYNGEERAKGNILERFSAQQFPDLHSELNLSSLELGDSALYFCASSPRGAGAHEQFFGPGTRLTVL.

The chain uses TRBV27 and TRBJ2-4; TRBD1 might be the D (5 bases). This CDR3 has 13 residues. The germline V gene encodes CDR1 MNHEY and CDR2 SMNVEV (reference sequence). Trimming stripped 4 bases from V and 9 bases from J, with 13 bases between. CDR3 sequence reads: CASSSSTVGIQYF. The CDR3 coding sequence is TGTGCCAGCAGTTCCTCGACAGTAGGCATTCAGTACTTC.

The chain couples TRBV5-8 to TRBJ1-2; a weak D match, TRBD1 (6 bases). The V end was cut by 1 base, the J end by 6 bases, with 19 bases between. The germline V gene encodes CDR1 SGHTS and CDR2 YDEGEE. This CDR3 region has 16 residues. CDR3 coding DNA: TGTGCCAGCAGCTTGATTCTCGGGGGGCAGAAGGATGGCTACACCTTC. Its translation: CASSLILGGQKDGYTF.

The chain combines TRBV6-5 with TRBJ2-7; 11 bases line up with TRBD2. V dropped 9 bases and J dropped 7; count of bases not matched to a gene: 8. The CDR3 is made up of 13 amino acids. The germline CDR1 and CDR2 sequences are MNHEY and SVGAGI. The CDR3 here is CASTSGRYREQYF. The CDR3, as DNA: TGTGCCAGTACTAGCGGGAGATATCGGGAGCAGTACTTC.

CDR3 protein: CASSQVRSTQYF. The CDR3 DNA reads TGTGCCAGCAGCCAAGTGCGGAGTACGCAGTATTTT. J is TRBJ2-3 and V is TRBV4-2; the D is unclear. Trimming shortened V by 1 base and J by 8 bases, and 7 bases separated the two germline ends. Per germline, CDR1 LGHNA and CDR2 YNFKEQ. The CDR3 sequence is 12 residues long.

CDR3 protein: CASSLGLSRDNEQFF. CDR3 sequence (DNA): TGTGCCAGCAGCTTAGGACTTAGCAGGGACAATGAGCAGTTCTTC. The chain is built from TRBV5-5 and TRBJ2-1, with D perhaps assigned TRBD1 or TRBD2 (5 bases each). The CDR3 covers 15 residues. V was clipped by 2 bases and J by 5 bases, with 14 bases between them. Germline lookup yields CDR1 SGHKS and CDR2 YYEKEE (reference sequence). The full variable domain, rest sourced from reference TRBV5-5 and TRBJ2-1, is DAGVTQSPTHLIKTRGQQVTLRCSPISGHKSVSWYQQVLGQGPQFIFQYYEKEERGRGNFPDRFSARQFPNYSSELNVNALLLGDSALYLCASSLGLSRDNEQFFGPGTRLTVL.

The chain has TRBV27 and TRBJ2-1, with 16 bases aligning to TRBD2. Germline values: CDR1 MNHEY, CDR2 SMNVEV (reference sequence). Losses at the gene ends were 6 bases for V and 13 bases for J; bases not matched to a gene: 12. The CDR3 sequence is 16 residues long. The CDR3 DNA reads TGTGCCAGCAGACCCGAACCGGGACTAGCGGGAGGGGTTCAGTTCTTC. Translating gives CASRPEPGLAGGVQFF.

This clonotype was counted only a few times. The CDR3 reads CASRGTGAGDYGYTF. The CDR3 region has the DNA TGTGCCAGCAGGGGGACGGGGGCCGGGGACTATGGCTACACCTTC. The chain has TRBV6-1 and TRBJ1-2; maybe TRBD1 (6 bases). This CDR3 is 15 amino acids long. V gave up 6 bases and J gave up 3 bases, with 17 bases separating them. Germline V gene lookup returns CDR1 MNHNS and CDR2 SASEGT.